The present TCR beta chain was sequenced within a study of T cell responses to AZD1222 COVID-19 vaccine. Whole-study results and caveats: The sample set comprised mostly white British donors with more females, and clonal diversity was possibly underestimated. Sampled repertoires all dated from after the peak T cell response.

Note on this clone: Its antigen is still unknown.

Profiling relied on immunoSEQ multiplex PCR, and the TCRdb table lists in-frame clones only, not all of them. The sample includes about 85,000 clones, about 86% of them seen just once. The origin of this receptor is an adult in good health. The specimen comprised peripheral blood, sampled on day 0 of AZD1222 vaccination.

The CDR3 coding sequence is TGTGCCAGCAGCTATATCACAGGGGGCGAGCAGTACTTC. This gives the protein CASSYITGGEQYF. V gene TRBV7-2 combines with J gene TRBJ2-7; 8 bases line up with TRBD1. From germline, CDR1 is SGHTA and CDR2 FQGNSA. Trimming at V came to 4 bases and at J to 6 bases, leaving 5 bases not matched to a gene. This CDR3 is 13 amino acids long.